These 24 T cell receptor beta chains came from one sample sequenced in a study of blood T cell repertoires in COVID-19. TCRdb keeps only in-frame clones here, not all; method: immunoSEQ multiplex PCR. The sample includes approximately 400,000 clones, 91% of them seen just once. Sequenced material: PBMCs or T cells enriched from blood (not recorded which). Receptors originate from a middle-aged woman who had been exposed to COVID-19.

This chain uses TRBV18 with TRBJ2-3; 7 positions match TRBD1. CDR1 and CDR2 (germline): KGHSH, LQKENI. Unmatched junction bases numbered 5, after V lost 5 bases and J lost 0 bases. CDR3 length: 15 amino acids. CDR3 bases: TGTGCCAGCTCAGCTGGACAGGCGAGCACAGATACGCAGTATTTT. Translation: CASSAGQASTDTQYF.

This rearrangement joins TRBV6-5 to TRBJ2-1, with 9 bases aligning to TRBD1. The germline V gene has CDR1 MNHEY and CDR2 SVGAGI. The V and J ends lost 7 bases and 4 bases, in that order; junction bases with no gene match: 8. This CDR3 is built from 15 residues. The chain's CDR3 is CASTPDRGVYNEQFF. Here the CDR3 DNA reads TGTGCCAGCACCCCAGACAGGGGGGTGTACAATGAGCAGTTCTTC.

The chain recombines TRBV5-1 with TRBJ1-4; the match to TRBD1 covers 9 bases. Germline CDR1 and CDR2: SGHRS and YFSETQ. CDR3 size: 14 residues. V lost 1 base to trimming and J lost 6 bases; unmatched junction nucleotides: 1. As DNA, the CDR3 is TGCGCCAGCAGCTTGACAGGGGGCGATGAAAAACTGTTTTTT. This codes for CASSLTGGDEKLFF.

The chain joins TRBV7-2 to TRBJ2-7, with 12 bases identical to TRBD2. This CDR3 has 16 amino acids. Germline V gene data show CDR1 as SGHTA and CDR2 as FQGNSA. V was pared by 2 bases and J by 5 bases, with 7 bases of the junction left unmatched. CDR3 in amino acids: CASSLLAGGPTNEQYF. CDR3 DNA sequence: TGTGCCAGCAGCTTACTAGCGGGAGGGCCGACAAACGAGCAGTACTTC.

J is TRBJ1-5 and V is TRBV18, with unresolved D. Germline assignment: CDR1 KGHSH and CDR2 LQKENI. The germline V and J ends were trimmed by 2 bases and 4 bases, with 6 bases remaining between them. CDR3 size: 13 residues. This CDR3 is CASSPGRNQPQHF. CDR3 bases: TGTGCCAGCTCACCAGGGCGTAATCAGCCCCAGCATTTT.

The gene calls are TRBV5-1 and TRBJ1-5, with 7 bases lining up with TRBD1. The CDR3 has 15 residues. V was clipped by 2 bases and J by 4 bases; unmatched bases: 6. Germline values: CDR1 SGHRS, CDR2 YFSETQ. The CDR3 DNA sequence: TGCGCCAGCAGCTTATCGGGACAGATTAATCAGCCCCAGCATTTT. Translated: CASSLSGQINQPQHF.

The chain links TRBV6-4 to TRBJ2-1; 10 positions agree with TRBD1. Trimming cost V 3 bases and J 9 bases; bases outside gene matches: 11. Germline CDR1 and CDR2: MRHNA and SNTAGT. This CDR3 has 16 residues. CDR3 region: CASSEGDRGHQSEQFF. As DNA, the CDR3 is TGTGCCAGCAGTGAGGGGGACAGGGGACATCAGAGTGAGCAGTTCTTC.

The chain joins TRBV7-9 to TRBJ1-1, with TRBD1 matching over 9 bases. V lost 5 bases, J lost 6 bases, and 10 bases stayed unmatched. Germline V gene sequence: CDR1 SEHNR, CDR2 FQNEAQ (reference sequence). The CDR3 loop spans 15 amino acids. The CDR3: CASSRGQGKGSEAFF. The DNA for the CDR3 is TGTGCCAGCAGCCGGGGACAGGGAAAGGGCTCTGAAGCTTTCTTT.

This rearrangement joins TRBV7-8 to TRBJ1-2; tentative D call: TRBD1 (6 bases). Trimming removed 5 bases at V and 8 bases at J, with 18 bases between. The CDR3 is 14 amino acids. CDR1 and CDR2 (germline): SGHVS, FQNEAQ. The CDR3 sequence: CASSQRGQGGGYTF. The CDR3 DNA follows: TGTGCCAGCAGCCAGCGGGGGCAGGGAGGGGGCTACACCTTC.

The chain combines TRBV7-2 with TRBJ1-5; 7 nucleotides align to TRBD1. Germline V gene data show CDR1 as SGHTA and CDR2 as FQGNSA. The CDR3 has 16 amino acids. The V and J ends lost 3 bases and 2 bases, in that order; junction bases with no gene match: 7. CDR3 region: CASSFSGGVGNQPQHF. In DNA, the CDR3 is TGTGCCAGCAGCTTCTCAGGGGGTGTCGGCAATCAGCCCCAGCATTTT.

The chain couples TRBV30 to TRBJ2-1; the match to TRBD2 covers 14 bases. The junction had 5 bases not matched to a gene; V was cut back by 2 bases and J by 5 bases. This CDR3 comprises 16 residues. Germline V gene data show CDR1 as GTSNPN and CDR2 as SVGIG (reference sequence). In DNA, the CDR3 is TGTGCCTGGAGTCTCGGGACTAGCGGGGGAAACAATGAGCAGTTCTTC. Amino acids: CAWSLGTSGGNNEQFF.

This chain joins TRBV6-5 and TRBJ2-1; TRBD2 matches at 7 bases. With 10 bases clipped from V and 6 bases from J, the junction kept 12 bases outside the gene matches. The length of the CDR3 is 14 residues. Germline V lookup: CDR1 MNHEY, CDR2 SVGAGI. The DNA for the CDR3 is TGTGCCACCACTTCCGGACTAGGTGTCAATGAGCAGTTCTTC. Its protein is CATTSGLGVNEQFF.

The CDR3 sequence: CAWSTGQRGWKETQYF. In nucleotides, the CDR3 is TGTGCCTGGAGTACCGGCCAAAGGGGGTGGAAAGAGACCCAGTACTTC. The chain is built from TRBV30 and TRBJ2-5; maybe TRBD1 (6 bases). Germline CDR1 is GTSNPN and CDR2 is SVGIG (reference sequence). CDR3 length: 16 residues. V lost 2 bases, J lost 3 bases, and 19 bases lay in between. Complete variable domain (other parts from reference TRBV30 and TRBJ2-5): SQTIHQWPATLVQPVGSPLSLECTVEGTSNPNLYWYRQAAGRGLQLLFYSVGIGQISSEVPQNLSASRPQDRQFILSSKKLLLSDSGFYLCAWSTGQRGWKETQYFGPGTRLLVL.

The chain has TRBV19 and TRBJ1-5; D is possibly TRBD1 (5 bases). The V gene lost 6 bases and the J gene lost 3 bases, with 12 bases spanning the gap. The germline V gene has CDR1 LNHDA and CDR2 SQIVND (reference sequence). The CDR3 runs to 14 residues. The CDR3 DNA is TGTGCCAGTAGCGGGGGGTTAGACAATCAGCCCCAGCATTTT. This gives the protein CASSGGLDNQPQHF.

J is TRBJ2-7 and V is TRBV14; D perhaps matches TRBD2 (7 bases). Germline values: CDR1 SGHDN, CDR2 FVKESK. V was cut by 7 bases and J by 3 bases, with 13 bases left in between. There are 13 residues in the CDR3. The CDR3 region has the DNA TGTGCCAGCACGAGGGGGGGTTTCTACGAGCAGTACTTC. Its translation is CASTRGGFYEQYF.

The J gene is TRBJ1-2, the V gene TRBV13, with 9 bases identical to TRBD1. Looked up from germline, CDR1 is PRHDT and CDR2 is FYEKMQ (reference sequence). Unmatched junction bases numbered 5, after V lost 5 bases and J lost 4 bases. The CDR3 spans 14 residues. CDR3 in DNA: TGTGCCAGCAGCCCCGGGACAGGGTTCTATGGCTACACCTTC. It codes for CASSPGTGFYGYTF. Using reference TRBV13 and TRBJ1-2 for the parts outside the CDR3, the full variable domain is AAGVIQSPRHLIKEKRETATLKCYPIPRHDTVYWYQQGPGQDPQFLISFYEKMQSDKGSIPDRFSAQQFSDYHSELNMSSLELGDSALYFCASSPGTGFYGYTFGSGTRLTVV.

V gene TRBV13 combines with J gene TRBJ2-2, with 12 bases aligning to TRBD2. V trimming: 5 bases; J trimming: 5 bases; junction bases outside the gene matches: 6. Germline-derived CDR1 and CDR2 are PRHDT and FYEKMQ (reference sequence). There are 16 residues in the CDR3. CDR3 coding DNA: TGTGCCAGCAGCCCTGGACTAGCGGGAAATACCGGGGAGCTGTTTTTT. Translating gives CASSPGLAGNTGELFF.

In this sample, this clone turned up once. This chain joins TRBV7-8 and TRBJ2-3; 8 bases map to TRBD2. Germline V gene data show CDR1 as SGHVS and CDR2 as FQNEAQ. Trimming at V came to 4 bases and at J to 3 bases, leaving 9 bases not matched to a gene. The length of the CDR3 is 16 residues. Here the CDR3 reads CASSSQTSVITDTQYF. CDR3 nucleotides: TGTGCCAGCAGCTCCCAGACTAGCGTGATAACAGATACGCAGTATTTT.

The J gene is TRBJ2-7, the V gene TRBV3-1 (or the pseudogene TRBV3-2); D is undetermined. Trimming pared 4 bases from V and 6 bases from J, leaving 7 bases between. The CDR3 is 11 amino acids. CDR1 and CDR2 (germline): LGHDT, YNNKEL (reference sequence). The CDR3 DNA follows: TGTGCCAGCAGCCGGGCCGGCGAGCAGTACTTC. It codes for CASSRAGEQYF.

The genes are TRBV6-5 and TRBJ1-4, with D tentatively TRBD1 (5 bases). CDR1 and CDR2 from the germline V gene are MNHEY and SVGAGI. There are 14 residues in the CDR3. V was cut by 6 bases and J by 10 bases, with 18 bases left in between. CDR3 in amino acids: CASRQAQSSGKLFF. CDR3 nucleotides: TGTGCCAGCAGACAGGCCCAGTCTTCCGGAAAACTGTTTTTT.

V gene TRBV4-1 combines with J gene TRBJ2-2; D is uncertain. The CDR3 consists of 13 residues. The ends were cut back, 0 bases at V and 7 bases at J, with 6 bases in the middle. Germline CDR1 MGHRA, CDR2 YSYEKL. CDR3 residues: CASSQEVSGELFF. CDR3 DNA: TGCGCCAGCAGCCAAGAGGTGAGCGGGGAGCTGTTTTTT.

The J gene is TRBJ1-4, the V gene TRBV30, with no clear D. This CDR3 is 14 amino acids long. Trimming pared 1 base from V and 10 bases from J, leaving 16 bases between. Germline CDR1 and CDR2: GTSNPN and SVGIG (reference sequence). The CDR3 here is CAWSEGTQLGKLFF. The CDR3 DNA reads as TGTGCCTGGAGTGAGGGTACGCAACTAGGAAAACTGTTTTTT.

This sequence joins TRBV7-3 and TRBJ2-1; tentatively, D is TRBD2 (5 bases). With 1 base removed from V and 0 bases from J, the gap between germline ends came to 7 bases. The germline gives CDR1 SGHTA, CDR2 FQGTGA. The CDR3 sequence is 15 residues long. CDR3 nucleotide sequence: TGTGCCAGCAGCTTAATGGACTCCTCCTACAATGAGCAGTTCTTC. Translated, it gives CASSLMDSSYNEQFF.

A single count supports this clone. The rearrangement uses TRBV5-4 and TRBJ2-1, with D tentatively TRBD2 (6 bases). Trimming left V 0 bases short and J 2 bases short, with 6 bases between. The CDR3 has 14 amino acids. Germline V CDR1 and CDR2: SGHNT, YYREEE (reference sequence). The CDR3 sequence is CASSLGLAYNEQFF. CDR3 DNA sequence: TGTGCCAGCAGCTTGGGACTAGCCTACAATGAGCAGTTCTTC.